The 11 T cell receptor beta chains below all came from one sample that was sequenced in a study of cytomegalovirus exposure and HLA in healthy donors. The PCR used 60 Vbeta and 13 Jbeta primers. Measured with immunoSEQ multiplex PCR; TCRdb has only the in-frame clones, and not every one. The sample carries about 70,000 clones, 60% to 80% recorded once. What was sequenced was PBMCs. These receptors came from a man between 25 and 39 years old in good health and CMV-seronegative.

This clone was seen a handful of times. This chain uses TRBV6-5 with TRBJ2-5; 11 bases are a match to TRBD2. The J call may be mistaken, given a closer DNA end match to TRBJ2-7. The CDR3 sequence is 15 residues long. The germline V gene encodes CDR1 MNHEY and CDR2 SVGAGI. CDR3 region: CASSYTTSGGYEQYF. CDR3 bases: TGTGCCAGCAGTTACACAACTAGCGGGGGCTACGAGCAGTACTTC.

The chain combines TRBV19 with TRBJ1-4; D is possibly TRBD1 (6 bases). V shed 3 bases and J shed 8 bases, with 13 bases lying between them. CDR1 is LNHDA, CDR2 SQIVND, per germline (reference sequence). This CDR3 is built from 14 residues. The CDR3 loop reads CASSMQGGREKLFF. The CDR3, as DNA: TGTGCCAGTAGTATGCAAGGGGGACGCGAAAAACTGTTTTTT.

The V gene is TRBV7-2, the J gene TRBJ2-5, with a weak D call TRBD1 (5 bases). Trimming left V 1 base short and J 4 bases short, with 13 bases between. The CDR3 length is 15 residues. Germline values: CDR1 SGHTA, CDR2 FQGNSA. CDR3 bases: TGTGCCAGCAGCTTAGTTCAGGGCGTCGCAGAGACCCAGTACTTC. Residues: CASSLVQGVAETQYF.

The genes are TRBV9 and TRBJ1-2, with a tentative D call TRBD1 (5 bases). V was pared by 4 bases and J by 4 bases, with 20 bases between. The CDR3 loop spans 16 amino acids. The V gene's germline CDR1 is SGDLS and CDR2 YYNGEE. The CDR3 sequence is CASSPRGGDGGYGYTF. The DNA for the CDR3 is TGTGCCAGCAGCCCCCGGGGAGGGGATGGGGGCTATGGCTACACCTTC.

There are a few counts of this clone. The chain links TRBV7-8 to TRBJ1-4; the D gene is possibly TRBD1 (5 bases). Germline loops: CDR1 SGHVS, CDR2 FQNEAQ. CDR3 length equals 16 residues. V lost 4 bases and J lost 4, with 16 bases in between. In DNA form, the CDR3 reads TGTGCCAGCAGCTCACCCGCAGGGTCCCGTAATGAAAAACTGTTTTTT. Protein product: CASSSPAGSRNEKLFF. The entire variable domain, with the rest obtained from reference TRBV7-8 and TRBJ1-4, is as follows: GAGVSQSPRYKVAKRGQDVALRCDPISGHVSLFWYQQALGQGPEFLTYFQNEAQLDKSGLPSDRFFAERPEGSVSTLKIQRTQQEDSAVYLCASSSPAGSRNEKLFFGSGTQLSVL.

This chain connects TRBV7-3 to TRBJ2-1; D is unclear. The CDR3 is 13 residues long. Germline assignment: CDR1 SGHTA and CDR2 FQGTGA. Trimming stripped 4 bases from V and 1 base from J, with 5 bases between. The CDR3 here is CASSSGSYNEQFF. The CDR3 DNA reads as TGTGCCAGCAGCTCCGGGTCCTACAATGAGCAGTTCTTC.

The chain carries TRBV7-8 and TRBJ1-1, with TRBD1 identical over 11 bases. V lost 4 bases, J lost 1 base, and 8 bases stayed unmatched. The CDR3 runs to 17 residues. Germline V gene data show CDR1 as SGHVS and CDR2 as FQNEAQ. The DNA of the CDR3 is TGTGCCAGCAGCTCCACTTGGACAGGGGGCCCGAACACTGAAGCTTTCTTT. This gives the protein CASSSTWTGGPNTEAFF.

J is TRBJ2-7 and V is TRBV4-1, with unresolved D. Germline CDR1 is MGHRA and CDR2 is YSYEKL. The CDR3 length is 16 residues. With 0 bases removed from V and 2 bases from J, the gap between germline ends came to 14 bases. CDR3 nucleotides: TGCGCCAGCAGCCAAGATGGGCAGAGAAATACCTACGAGCAGTACTTC. It is translated as CASSQDGQRNTYEQYF.

This clone has only a few counts. This chain joins TRBV7-9 and TRBJ2-7; 9 bases match TRBD1. Trimming cost V 1 base and J 4 bases; bases outside gene matches: 11. CDR3 length: 17 residues. Germline CDR1 is SEHNR and CDR2 is FQNEAQ (reference sequence). The CDR3 DNA follows: TGTGCCAGCAGCTTAGAGGGTTCCGGACAGGGGCAGTACGAGCAGTACTTC. It yields the protein CASSLEGSGQGQYEQYF.

The V call is TRBV30, the J call TRBJ1-3; 9 nucleotides align to TRBD1. The CDR3 spans 14 residues. J gave up 3 bases and V 7 bases, and 7 bases lay outside the gene matches. CDR1 and CDR2 (germline): GTSNPN, SVGIG (reference sequence). CDR3 in DNA: TGTGCCTACAGGGACAGGGCAGGTGGAAACACCATATATTTT. Protein sequence: CAYRDRAGGNTIYF.

This chain connects TRBV6-5 to TRBJ2-5; TRBD2 aligns across 11 bases. The CDR3 runs 14 residues. The V segment lost 5 bases and the J segment 5 bases; nucleotides outside the gene matches: 4. Germline CDR1 is MNHEY and CDR2 is SVGAGI. CDR3 nucleotides: TGTGCCAGCAGTCGACTAGCGGGGAGGGAGACCCAGTACTTC. Protein product: CASSRLAGRETQYF.